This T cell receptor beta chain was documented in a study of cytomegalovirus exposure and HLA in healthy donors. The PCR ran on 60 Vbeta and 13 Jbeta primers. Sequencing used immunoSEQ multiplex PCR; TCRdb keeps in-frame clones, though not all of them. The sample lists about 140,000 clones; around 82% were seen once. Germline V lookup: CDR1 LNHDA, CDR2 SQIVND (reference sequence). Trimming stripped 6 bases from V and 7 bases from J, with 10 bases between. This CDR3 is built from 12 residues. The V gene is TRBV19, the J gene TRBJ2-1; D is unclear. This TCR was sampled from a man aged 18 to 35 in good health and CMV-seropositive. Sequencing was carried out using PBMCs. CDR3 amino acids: CASSAAWNEQFF. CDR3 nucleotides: TGTGCCAGTAGCGCAGCGTGGAATGAGCAGTTCTTC.